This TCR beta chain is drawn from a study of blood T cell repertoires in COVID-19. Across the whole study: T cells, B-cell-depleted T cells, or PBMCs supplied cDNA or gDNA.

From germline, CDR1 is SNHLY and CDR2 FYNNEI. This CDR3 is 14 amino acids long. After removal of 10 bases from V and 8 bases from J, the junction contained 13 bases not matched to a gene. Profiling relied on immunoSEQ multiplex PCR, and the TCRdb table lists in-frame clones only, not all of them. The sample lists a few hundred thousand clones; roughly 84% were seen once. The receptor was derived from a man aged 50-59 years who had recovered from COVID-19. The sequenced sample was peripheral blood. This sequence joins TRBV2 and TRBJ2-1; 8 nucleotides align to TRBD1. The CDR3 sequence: CATGQGLGTDEQFF. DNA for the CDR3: TGTGCCACCGGACAGGGTTTGGGGACCGATGAGCAGTTCTTC.